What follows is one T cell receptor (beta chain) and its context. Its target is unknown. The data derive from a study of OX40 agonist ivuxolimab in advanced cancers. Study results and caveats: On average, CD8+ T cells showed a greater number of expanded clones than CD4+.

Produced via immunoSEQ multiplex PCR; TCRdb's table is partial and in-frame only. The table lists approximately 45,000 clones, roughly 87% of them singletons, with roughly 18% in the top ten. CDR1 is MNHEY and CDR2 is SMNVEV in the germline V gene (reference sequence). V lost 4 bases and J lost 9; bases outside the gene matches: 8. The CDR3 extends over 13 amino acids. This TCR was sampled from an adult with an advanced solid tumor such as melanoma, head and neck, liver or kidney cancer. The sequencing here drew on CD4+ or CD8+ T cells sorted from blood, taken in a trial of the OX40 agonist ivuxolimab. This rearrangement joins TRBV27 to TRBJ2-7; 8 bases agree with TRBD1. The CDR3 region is CASSYGQGTRQYF. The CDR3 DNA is TGTGCCAGCAGTTACGGACAGGGCACTCGGCAGTACTTC.